This entry lists 18 T cell receptor beta chains sequenced from one sample in a study of OX40 agonist ivuxolimab in advanced cancers. The assay was immunoSEQ multiplex PCR, and TCRdb's table has in-frame clones only and misses some. This table holds approximately 45,000 clones, roughly 90% found once. The sample was CD4+ or CD8+ T cells sorted from blood, taken in a trial of the OX40 agonist ivuxolimab. These receptors were obtained from an adult with an advanced solid tumor such as melanoma, head and neck, liver or kidney cancer.

The rearrangement uses TRBV28 and TRBJ1-3; D gene uncertain. Germline V CDR1 and CDR2: MDHEN, SYDVKM. The length of the CDR3 is 12 residues. Trimming left V 8 bases short and J 8 bases short, with 13 bases between. Written as DNA, the CDR3 is TGTGCCAGCGGCCAGATTAGCGACACCATATATTTT. Encoded protein: CASGQISDTIYF.

V is TRBV5-1 and J is TRBJ2-1; 13 nucleotides line up with TRBD2. The CDR3 totals 17 residues. Germline CDR1 reads SGHRS; CDR2 reads YFSETQ. Unmatched junction bases numbered 5, after V lost 3 bases and J lost 2 bases. Written as DNA, the CDR3 is TGCGCCAGCAGCTACCGGACTAGCGGGAGCCCCTACAATGAGCAGTTCTTC. This gives the protein CASSYRTSGSPYNEQFF.

The gene calls are TRBV6-5 and TRBJ2-1; possible D gene TRBD2, 5 bases. CDR3 length: 14 amino acids. The V and J ends lost 5 bases and 10 bases respectively, with 18 bases between them. Germline V gene data show CDR1 as MNHEY and CDR2 as SVGAGI. Written as DNA, the CDR3 is TGTGCCAGCAGTACACCTTCGTCGGGAACGGAGCAGTTCTTC. Amino acid sequence: CASSTPSSGTEQFF.

V gene TRBV5-1 combines with J gene TRBJ2-5; the match to TRBD1 covers 11 bases. Germline V gives CDR1 SGHRS, CDR2 YFSETQ. J gave up 5 bases and V 3 bases, and 9 bases lay outside the gene matches. The CDR3 loop spans 16 amino acids. The CDR3 nucleotides are TGCGCCAGCAGCTCCGACGGGACAGGGGGTCGGGAGACCCAGTACTTC. Translation gives CASSSDGTGGRETQYF. Complete variable domain (other parts from reference TRBV5-1 and TRBJ2-5): KAGVTQTPRYLIKTRGQQVTLSCSPISGHRSVSWYQQTPGQGLQFLFEYFSETQRNKGNFPGRFSGRQFSNSRSEMNVSTLELGDSALYLCASSSDGTGGRETQYFGPGTRLLVL.

This chain uses TRBV5-6 with TRBJ2-5, with a possible D match to TRBD1 (5 bases). Germline CDR1 and CDR2: SGHDT and YYEEEE. CDR3 length: 15 residues. V lost 0 bases, J lost 0 bases, and 9 bases lay in between. CDR3 in DNA: TGTGCCAGCAGCTTGGGGGGCAGGTACCAAGAGACCCAGTACTTC. This gives the protein CASSLGGRYQETQYF. The variable domain in full, with the rest retrieved from reference TRBV5-6 and TRBJ2-5, is DAGVTQSPTHLIKTRGQQVTLRCSPKSGHDTVSWYQQALGQGPQFIFQYYEEEERQRGNFPDRFSGHQFPNYSSELNVNALLLGDSALYLCASSLGGRYQETQYFGPGTRLLVL.

The chain has TRBV7-2 and TRBJ2-7, with 13 bases matching TRBD2. The V gene end was trimmed by 3 bases and the J gene end by 6 bases; junction bases not matched to a gene: 5. Germline V gives CDR1 SGHTA, CDR2 FQGNSA. The CDR3 runs to 15 residues. The CDR3, as DNA: TGTGCCAGCAGCTTCAGGACTAGCGGGAGAACCGAGCAGTACTTC. Its protein product is CASSFRTSGRTEQYF.

V usage is TRBV15 and J usage is TRBJ2-5; D is unclear. The CDR3 runs to 16 residues. Germline V lookup: CDR1 LNHNV, CDR2 YYDKDF (reference sequence). V was clipped by 4 bases and J by 4 bases, with 19 bases between them. The CDR3 loop is CATSMQLPSPTETQYF. The CDR3 DNA follows: TGTGCCACCAGCATGCAACTCCCCAGCCCAACAGAGACCCAGTACTTC.

The CDR3 reads CASSYSSPRSNQPQHF. Written as DNA, the CDR3 is TGTGCCAGCAGTTACTCGAGTCCCAGGAGCAATCAGCCCCAGCATTTT. V and J are TRBV6-5 and TRBJ1-5; D gene unclear. Germline-derived CDR1 and CDR2 are MNHEY and SVGAGI. The CDR3 spans 16 residues. Between the trimmed V and J ends, which lost 0 bases and 1 base, there was a span of 10 bases.

V and J are TRBV29-1 and TRBJ1-2; D is unresolved. This CDR3 comprises 13 residues. Trimming took off 3 bases at V and 3 bases at J, with 11 bases between the two ends. Per the germline V gene, CDR1 is SQVTM and CDR2 is ANQGSEA. The CDR3 DNA reads TGCAGCGTTGACCAAGGAATTGACTATGGCTACACCTTC. It yields the protein CSVDQGIDYGYTF.

In this sample, this clone turned up once. The chain employs TRBV29-1 and TRBJ1-2; tentative D call: TRBD1 (6 bases). V lost 4 bases to trimming and J lost 4 bases, with 7 bases between them. The germline V gene encodes CDR1 SQVTM and CDR2 ANQGSEA. The CDR3 spans 11 residues. Here the CDR3 DNA reads TGCAGCGTTGGACAGGTCTATGGCTACACCTTC. This codes for CSVGQVYGYTF.

The V and J genes are TRBV27 and TRBJ1-1; the D gene is possibly TRBD1 (5 bases). CDR1 MNHEY and CDR2 SMNVEV come from the germline V gene (reference sequence). The CDR3 contains 15 residues. Trimming cost V 5 bases and J 5 bases, with 18 bases left between them. CDR3 sequence reads: CASSPERGGVTEAFF. In DNA form, the CDR3 reads TGTGCCAGCAGTCCTGAGCGGGGGGGAGTTACTGAAGCTTTCTTT.

The rearrangement uses TRBV29-1 and TRBJ1-4, with D perhaps TRBD1 (5 bases). Germline V lookup: CDR1 SQVTM, CDR2 ANQGSEA. There are 15 residues in the CDR3. Trimming pared 0 bases from V and 1 base from J, leaving 9 bases between. The CDR3 protein is CSVEDPGRTNEKLFF. The CDR3 region has the DNA TGCAGCGTTGAAGATCCGGGGCGAACTAATGAAAAACTGTTTTTT.

The chain uses TRBV2 and TRBJ2-7; 13 bases match TRBD2. With V trimmed by 10 bases and J by 0 bases, 3 bases remained unmatched. The CDR3 sequence is 14 residues long. Germline CDR1 SNHLY, CDR2 FYNNEI. CDR3 bases: TGTGCCATCGGGACTAGCGGGATCTCCTACGAGCAGTACTTC. Its protein product is CAIGTSGISYEQYF.

The chain joins TRBV11-1 to TRBJ2-4, with D tentatively TRBD1 (6 bases). CDR3 size: 19 residues. Trimming pared 5 bases from V and 1 base from J, leaving 24 bases between. From germline, CDR1 is SGHAT and CDR2 FQDESV (reference sequence). The chain's CDR3 is CASSLLPGQVQGAKNIQYF. The CDR3 nucleotides read TGTGCCAGCAGCCTCCTACCGGGTCAGGTTCAGGGGGCCAAAAACATTCAGTACTTC.

The rearrangement joins TRBV6-1 to TRBJ2-3; D remains unclear. In germline, CDR1 is MNHNS, CDR2 SASEGT. CDR3 length: 16 amino acids. The V end was cut by 2 bases, the J end by 6 bases, with 18 bases between. The CDR3 DNA reads TGTGCCAGCAGTGAATACCCCACGGCTATCGTGGATACGCAGTATTTT. This sequence encodes CASSEYPTAIVDTQYF.

The chain carries TRBV4-3 and TRBJ1-1; D gene uncertain. Germline loops: CDR1 LGHNA, CDR2 YSLEER. The V and J ends lost 0 bases and 4 bases respectively, with 21 bases between them. The CDR3 length is 18 residues. The CDR3 reads CASSQDRIGLTFGTEAFF. The CDR3 DNA reads TGCGCCAGCAGCCAAGATCGAATAGGGCTAACCTTCGGCACTGAAGCTTTCTTT.

This clone showed up just once. The gene calls are TRBV5-1 and TRBJ2-7; 10 bases align to TRBD1. V shed 3 bases, J shed 5 bases, and the junction held 8 bases outside the gene matches. The germline gives CDR1 SGHRS, CDR2 YFSETQ. This CDR3 has 15 residues. CDR3 residues: CASSSPGQGIHEQYF. The CDR3 DNA reads as TGCGCCAGCAGCTCACCGGGACAGGGGATCCACGAGCAGTACTTC.

This chain connects TRBV5-1 to TRBJ2-1; D not certain. This CDR3 spans 12 amino acids. V was trimmed by 2 bases and J by 8 bases, leaving 8 bases between them. The V gene's germline CDR1 is SGHRS and CDR2 YFSETQ. CDR3 nucleotide sequence: TGCGCCAGCAGCTTAGAACGCGATGAGCAGTTCTTC. Translated: CASSLERDEQFF.